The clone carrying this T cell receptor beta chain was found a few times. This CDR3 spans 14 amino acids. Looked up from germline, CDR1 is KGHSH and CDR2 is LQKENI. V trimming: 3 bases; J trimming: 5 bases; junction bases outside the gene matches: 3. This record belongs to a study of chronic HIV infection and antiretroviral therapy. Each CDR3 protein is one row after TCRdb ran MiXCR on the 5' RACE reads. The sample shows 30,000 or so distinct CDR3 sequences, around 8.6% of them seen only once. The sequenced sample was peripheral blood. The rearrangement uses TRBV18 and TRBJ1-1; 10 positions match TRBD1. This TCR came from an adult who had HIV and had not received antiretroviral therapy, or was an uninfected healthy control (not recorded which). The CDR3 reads CASSPRDRGTEAFF. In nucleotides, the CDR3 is TGTGCCAGCTCACCCCGGGACAGGGGTACTGAAGCTTTCTTT.